This T cell receptor (beta chain) was retrieved from a study of cytomegalovirus exposure and HLA in healthy donors. Study at large: Samples from HLA-typed donors yielded about 85 million unique TCRs in an early data release.

This CDR3 has 16 residues. Per germline, CDR1 MNHEY and CDR2 SVGAGI. V shed 0 bases, J shed 0 bases, and the junction held 5 bases outside the gene matches. About this clone itself: Antigen: not known.

Study results and limitations: A prior analysis recorded that most TCR beta V segments were productive about 90% or about 30% of the time. A later analysis reportedly found that, within productive TCRs, an Asian-associated ancestry cluster had fewer N-insertions than the mean observed across the roughly 730 donors.

PCR used 60 Vbeta primers and 13 Jbeta primers. TCRdb's copy holds only in-frame clones and misses some; the assay was immunoSEQ multiplex PCR. The sample has roughly 34,000 clones; the top ten hold approximately 4%. The chain has TRBV6-5 and TRBJ2-7, with 7 bases identical to TRBD2. Input material: PBMCs. The receptor comes from a man aged 35-49 years in good health and CMV-seronegative. DNA for the CDR3: TGTGCCAGCAGTTACTCTGTTGGCGGGAGCTCCTACGAGCAGTACTTC. It yields the protein CASSYSVGGSSYEQYF.